These 20 T cell receptor beta chains came from one sample sequenced in a study of cytomegalovirus exposure and HLA in healthy donors. 13 Jbeta primers and 60 Vbeta primers were used for the PCR. Some clones are missing from TCRdb's copy, which holds only in-frame ones; the method was immunoSEQ multiplex PCR. The table shows 150,000 to 200,000 clones, with roughly 82% occurring only once. The sequenced sample was PBMCs. The receptors stem from a woman aged 45-65 years in good health and CMV-seronegative.

The chain employs TRBV5-1 and TRBJ1-6, with 7 bases aligning to TRBD1. V lost 5 bases to trimming and J lost 5 bases; unmatched junction nucleotides: 1. CDR1 is SGHRS, CDR2 YFSETQ, per germline. The CDR3 is 13 residues long. CDR3 in DNA: TGCGCCAGCAGTGGGACAGATAATTCACCCCTCCACTTT. As protein: CASSGTDNSPLHF. The whole variable domain, filled in from reference TRBV5-1 and TRBJ1-6, reads KAGVTQTPRYLIKTRGQQVTLSCSPISGHRSVSWYQQTPGQGLQFLFEYFSETQRNKGNFPGRFSGRQFSNSRSEMNVSTLELGDSALYLCASSGTDNSPLHFGNGTRLTVT.

CDR3 nucleotide sequence: TGTGCCAGCAGCTTGATCAGGCTCAGTCGCGAGCAGTACTTC. It specifies CASSLIRLSREQYF. The chain links TRBV11-1 to TRBJ2-7; D call uncertain. Germline V gives CDR1 SGHAT, CDR2 FQDESV (reference sequence). Trimming left V 3 bases short and J 6 bases short, with 15 bases between. The CDR3 length is 14 residues.

This clone was seen once. The genes are TRBV28 and TRBJ2-7, with 9 bases fitting TRBD2. Trimming removed 5 bases from V and 3 bases from J; junction bases left unmatched: 11. The CDR3 extends over 16 amino acids. Germline CDR1 reads MDHEN; CDR2 reads SYDVKM. CDR3 loop: CASSGAGTSTYYEQYF. CDR3 coding DNA: TGTGCCAGCAGTGGAGCCGGGACTAGCACCTACTACGAGCAGTACTTC.

The chain is built from TRBV7-8 and TRBJ2-7, with 7 bases identical to TRBD1. The trim removed 5 bases at V and 2 bases at J, leaving 12 bases unmatched. The CDR3 is 16 amino acids. Germline V gene lookup returns CDR1 SGHVS and CDR2 FQNEAQ. The CDR3 loop reads CASSPRRQGSAYEQYF. CDR3 nucleotide sequence: TGTGCCAGCAGCCCCAGGCGACAGGGCTCTGCCTACGAGCAGTACTTC.

This clone was detected only once. The rearrangement links TRBV5-1 to TRBJ2-2; TRBD1 might be the D (6 bases). The CDR3 is 16 amino acids. V was shortened by 3 bases and J by 4 bases, with 16 bases between the two germline ends. Per the germline V gene, CDR1 is SGHRS and CDR2 is YFSETQ. This chain's CDR3 is CASSSTATGVTGELFF. The CDR3 coding sequence is TGCGCCAGCAGCTCGACCGCGACAGGAGTCACCGGGGAGCTGTTTTTT.

The chain is built from TRBV7-8 and TRBJ2-2; possible D gene TRBD1, 6 bases. The V gene lost 0 bases and the J gene lost 4 bases, with 12 bases spanning the gap. From germline, CDR1 is SGHVS and CDR2 FQNEAQ. CDR3 length equals 16 residues. CDR3 in DNA: TGTGCCAGCAGCTTAGCGAACAGGGCCCCCACCGGGGAGCTGTTTTTT. Encoded protein: CASSLANRAPTGELFF. Supplemented by reference TRBV7-8 and TRBJ2-2, the full variable domain reads GAGVSQSPRYKVAKRGQDVALRCDPISGHVSLFWYQQALGQGPEFLTYFQNEAQLDKSGLPSDRFFAERPEGSVSTLKIQRTQQEDSAVYLCASSLANRAPTGELFFGEGSRLTVL.

The rearrangement links TRBV7-3 to TRBJ1-1; no reliable D call. V dropped 2 bases and J dropped 4 bases, with 8 bases sitting between them. The CDR3 extends over 13 amino acids. Germline V gene data show CDR1 as SGHTA and CDR2 as FQGTGA. The CDR3 DNA sequence: TGTGCCAGCAGCTTAGATCGAGGCACTGAAGCTTTCTTT. Its translation is CASSLDRGTEAFF.

The rearrangement links TRBV4-1 to TRBJ2-7; weak D call: TRBD2 (6 bases). The CDR3 runs to 15 residues. The V and J ends lost 1 base and 5 bases respectively, with 15 bases between them. The V gene's germline CDR1 is MGHRA and CDR2 YSYEKL. The CDR3 sequence is CASSQGVTSLHEQYF. CDR3 in DNA: TGCGCCAGCAGCCAAGGGGTGACTAGTCTTCACGAGCAGTACTTC.

The chain couples TRBV19 to TRBJ2-7; D might be TRBD1 (5 bases). Trimming removed 3 bases at V and 5 bases at J, with 11 bases between. The CDR3 length is 13 residues. CDR1 and CDR2 from the germline V gene are LNHDA and SQIVND (reference sequence). CDR3 coding DNA: TGTGCCAGTAGTATGGGGCTCCTCGACGAGCAGTACTTC. It yields the protein CASSMGLLDEQYF.

The V and J genes are TRBV15 and TRBJ1-4; TRBD1 might be the D (5 bases). Germline V gives CDR1 LNHNV, CDR2 YYDKDF (reference sequence). Trimming left V 3 bases short and J 8 bases short, with 16 bases between. This CDR3 comprises 15 residues. The CDR3 DNA follows: TGTGCCACCAGCAGCCCGGGACCGGGGGACGAAAAACTGTTTTTT. Its translation is CATSSPGPGDEKLFF.

The chain recombines TRBV30 with TRBJ2-5; possibly TRBD2 for D (6 bases). The CDR3 runs 13 residues. V lost 5 bases and J 4 bases, leaving 14 bases between the germline ends. Germline CDR1 GTSNPN, CDR2 SVGIG (reference sequence). The CDR3, as DNA: TGTGCCTGGGCCCCGGGACTTCTAGAGACCCAGTACTTC. Translating gives CAWAPGLLETQYF.

The V gene is TRBV2, the J gene TRBJ2-7, with TRBD1 matching over 8 bases. From germline, CDR1 is SNHLY and CDR2 FYNNEI. V gave up 4 bases and J gave up 6 bases; unmatched junction bases: 5. The CDR3 consists of 13 residues. The CDR3 spells CASSGRTGSEQYF. CDR3 DNA: TGTGCCAGCAGTGGGCGGACAGGGTCCGAGCAGTACTTC.

This sequence joins TRBV6-5 and TRBJ2-1; TRBD2 agrees at 7 bases. CDR1 MNHEY and CDR2 SVGAGI come from the germline V gene. The length of the CDR3 is 15 residues. Trimming cost V 0 bases and J 4 bases; bases outside gene matches: 3. The CDR3 DNA is TGTGCCAGCAGTTACTCACTAGCGCCGTACAATGAGCAGTTCTTC. As protein: CASSYSLAPYNEQFF.

The J gene is TRBJ2-5, the V gene TRBV19; the D gene is possibly TRBD2 (5 bases). Germline V gene lookup returns CDR1 LNHDA and CDR2 SQIVND (reference sequence). Trimming removed 3 bases from V and 5 bases from J, with 16 bases in between. The CDR3 extends over 15 amino acids. The CDR3 protein is CASSIEGYVEETQYF. The CDR3 bases are TGTGCCAGTAGTATTGAGGGCTACGTCGAGGAGACCCAGTACTTC.

This clone was seen just once. CDR3: CASSKSSPGLDDNEQFF. In DNA form, the CDR3 reads TGTGCCAGCAGCAAATCTAGTCCGGGACTAGATGACAATGAGCAGTTCTTC. V is TRBV9 and J is TRBJ2-1; 8 bases line up with TRBD2. This CDR3 is built from 17 residues. Trimming at V came to 4 bases and at J to 5 bases, leaving 14 bases not matched to a gene. Germline CDR1 SGDLS, CDR2 YYNGEE.

This clone was recorded only once. J is TRBJ1-2 and V is TRBV9; 8 bases align to TRBD1. Trimming took 4 bases from V and 2 from J; bases not matched to a gene: 4. Germline V gene lookup returns CDR1 SGDLS and CDR2 YYNGEE. There are 14 residues in the CDR3. This CDR3 is CASSRDRTNYGYTF. The CDR3 nucleotides are TGTGCCAGCAGCCGGGACAGGACAAACTATGGCTACACCTTC.

The chain recombines TRBV30 with TRBJ1-2; maybe TRBD1 (5 bases). This CDR3 is 14 amino acids long. The V gene lost 0 bases and the J gene lost 4 bases, with 12 bases spanning the gap. Germline V gene lookup returns CDR1 GTSNPN and CDR2 SVGIG (reference sequence). DNA for the CDR3: TGTGCCTGGAGTGTAGGAGGGGATGGCTATGGCTACACCTTC. Translating it yields CAWSVGGDGYGYTF.

CDR3 coding DNA: TGTGCCAGCAGCTTAATTAGCGGGGGGGCCAGTCTCGAGACCCAGTACTTC. It specifies CASSLISGGASLETQYF. The chain couples TRBV5-6 to TRBJ2-5; 11 nucleotides agree with TRBD2. V shed 2 bases, J shed 5 bases, and the junction held 11 bases outside the gene matches. The CDR3 totals 17 residues. Germline V gives CDR1 SGHDT, CDR2 YYEEEE.

This clone appeared a single time. This chain connects TRBV4-3 to TRBJ2-3; D unresolved. With 0 bases removed from V and 2 bases from J, the gap between germline ends came to 6 bases. CDR3 length: 14 residues. CDR1 and CDR2 from the germline V gene are LGHNA and YSLEER. CDR3 residues: CASSQDYNTDTQYF. The CDR3 region has the DNA TGCGCCAGCAGCCAAGATTATAACACAGATACGCAGTATTTT.

The CDR3 protein is CASSSQGSTEAFF. DNA of the CDR3: TGTGCCAGCAGTTCCCAGGGGAGCACTGAAGCTTTCTTT. This chain joins TRBV27 and TRBJ1-1; D may be TRBD1 (6 bases). CDR3 length: 13 residues. Trimming took 4 bases from V and 4 from J, leaving 10 bases between them. Germline V gene sequence: CDR1 MNHEY, CDR2 SMNVEV (reference sequence).